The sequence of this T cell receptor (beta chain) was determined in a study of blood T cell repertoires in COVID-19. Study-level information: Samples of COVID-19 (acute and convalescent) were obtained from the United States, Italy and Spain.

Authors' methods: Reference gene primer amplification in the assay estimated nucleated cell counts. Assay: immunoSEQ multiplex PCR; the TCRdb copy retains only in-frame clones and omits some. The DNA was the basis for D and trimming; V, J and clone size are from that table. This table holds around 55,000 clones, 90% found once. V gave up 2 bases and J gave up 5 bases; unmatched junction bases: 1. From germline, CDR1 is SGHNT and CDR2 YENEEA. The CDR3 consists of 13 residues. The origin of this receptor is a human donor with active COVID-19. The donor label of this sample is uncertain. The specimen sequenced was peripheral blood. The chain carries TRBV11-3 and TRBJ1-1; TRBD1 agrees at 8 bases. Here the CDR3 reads CASSLRTGTEAFF. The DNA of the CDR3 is TGTGCCAGCAGCTTAAGGACAGGGACTGAAGCTTTCTTT.